This T cell receptor (beta chain) was sequenced in a study of blood T cell repertoires in COVID-19. Across the whole study: The United States, Italy and Spain provided the acute and convalescent COVID-19 samples. Sample material is recorded as cDNA or gDNA derived from T cells, B-cell-depleted T cells, or PBMCs.

CDR1 LGHDT and CDR2 YNNKEL come from the germline V gene (reference sequence). The CDR3 sequence is 15 residues long. The ends lost 3 bases at V and 8 bases at J; junction bases unmatched: 6. Authors' data handling: For nucleated cells, counts were estimated from reference gene primer amplification. Sequencing was performed with immunoSEQ multiplex PCR; in TCRdb, only in-frame clones are kept and a portion is missing. That table furnishes V, J and clone size, whereas the DNA furnished D and trimming. This table has roughly 76,000 clones, 70% to 80% appearing once. The V gene is TRBV3-1 (or the pseudogene TRBV3-2), the J gene TRBJ1-4; TRBD1 agrees at 10 bases. The specimen sequenced was peripheral blood. This TCR derives from a human donor in a cohort sampled during active COVID-19. In DNA form, the CDR3 reads TGTGCCAGCAGCCAGTTCGGACAGGGGGGGGAAAAACTGTTTTTT. Translation: CASSQFGQGGEKLFF.